The 24 T cell receptor beta chains in this list originate from one sample, sequenced in a study of OX40 agonist ivuxolimab in advanced cancers. Sequencing was performed with immunoSEQ multiplex PCR; in TCRdb, only in-frame clones are kept and a portion is missing. The sample yields 76,000 or so clones, nearly 95% seen once. Sequencing was performed on CD4+ or CD8+ T cells sorted from blood, taken in a trial of the OX40 agonist ivuxolimab. The receptors were sampled from an adult with an advanced solid tumor such as melanoma, head and neck, liver or kidney cancer.

The chain recombines TRBV6-5 with TRBJ1-1; 8 positions match TRBD1. V gave up 6 bases and J gave up 4 bases; unmatched junction bases: 10. The length of the CDR3 is 15 residues. Germline V gives CDR1 MNHEY, CDR2 SVGAGI. The CDR3 coding sequence is TGTGCCAGCAGACCCCGGGACAGGATGTCCACTGAAGCTTTCTTT. Amino acid sequence: CASRPRDRMSTEAFF.

The rearrangement uses TRBV2 and TRBJ2-5; TRBD1 might be the D (5 bases). Trimming removed 9 bases from V and 3 bases from J, with 11 bases in between. The CDR3 runs to 12 residues. Per germline, CDR1 SNHLY and CDR2 FYNNEI. CDR3 DNA: TGTGCCAGAAGGGGATTGGAAGAGACCCAGTACTTC. Translated: CARRGLEETQYF.

CDR3 coding DNA: TGTGCCAGCAGCCCAAACAGCGGGGGCACAGATACGCAGTATTTT. It specifies CASSPNSGGTDTQYF. The rearrangement joins TRBV4-2 to TRBJ2-3, with 7 bases aligning to TRBD2. The CDR3 spans 15 residues. Per the germline V gene, CDR1 is LGHNA and CDR2 is YNFKEQ. V dropped 4 bases and J dropped 1; count of bases not matched to a gene: 5.

J is TRBJ1-1 and V is TRBV2, with TRBD1 as a possible D gene (5 bases). CDR3 length equals 16 residues. Trimming pared 6 bases from V and 1 base from J, leaving 18 bases between. Germline V CDR1 and CDR2: SNHLY, FYNNEI. CDR3 sequence: CASSRIRGNQNTEAFF. As DNA, the CDR3 is TGTGCCAGCAGCCGAATAAGGGGCAATCAGAACACTGAAGCTTTCTTT.

The rearrangement links TRBV30 to TRBJ1-1, with a possible D match to TRBD1 (5 bases). The germline V gene encodes CDR1 GTSNPN and CDR2 SVGIG (reference sequence). Trimming pared 5 bases from V and 0 bases from J, leaving 7 bases between. The CDR3 has 12 residues. CDR3 residues: CAWGTMNTEAFF. Written as DNA, the CDR3 is TGTGCCTGGGGGACCATGAACACTGAAGCTTTCTTT.

The J gene is TRBJ1-1, the V gene TRBV12-5; D is perhaps TRBD1 (5 bases). Germline-derived CDR1 and CDR2 are LGHNT and FRNRAP. Trimming shortened V by 5 bases and J by 6 bases, and 19 bases separated the two germline ends. The CDR3 extends over 15 amino acids. The CDR3 sequence: CASGNQEGAFAEAFF. The CDR3 region has the DNA TGTGCTAGTGGTAACCAAGAAGGGGCGTTCGCTGAAGCTTTCTTT.

V is TRBV27 and J is TRBJ1-5; D ambiguous. Germline V gene lookup returns CDR1 MNHEY and CDR2 SMNVEV (reference sequence). The length of the CDR3 is 16 residues. V was clipped by 0 bases and J by 4 bases, with 13 bases between them. This CDR3 is CASSLSAQELNQPQHF. The CDR3 DNA is TGTGCCAGCAGTTTATCAGCCCAGGAGCTAAATCAGCCCCAGCATTTT.

The J gene is TRBJ1-2, the V gene TRBV6-5; 8 bases map to TRBD1. The J segment lost 7 bases and the V segment lost 2 bases, leaving 6 bases of the junction unmatched. CDR1 and CDR2 (germline): MNHEY, SVGAGI. The CDR3 consists of 14 residues. CDR3 sequence: CASSYRQGAPGYTF. CDR3 bases: TGTGCCAGCAGTTACAGGCAGGGGGCGCCTGGCTACACCTTC.

The rearrangement links TRBV27 to TRBJ1-2; D not certain. The CDR3 loop spans 15 amino acids. In germline, CDR1 is MNHEY, CDR2 SMNVEV (reference sequence). Trimming cost V 0 bases and J 2 bases, with 10 bases left between them. The CDR3 is CASSLSALGNYGYTF. CDR3 nucleotides: TGTGCCAGCAGTTTATCCGCCCTCGGCAACTATGGCTACACCTTC.

J is TRBJ2-5 and V is TRBV11-3; no clear D. The CDR3 runs 13 residues. Germline V lookup: CDR1 SGHNT, CDR2 YENEEA. V was pared by 4 bases and J by 4 bases, with 10 bases between. Here the CDR3 DNA reads TGTGCCAGCAGCTCCCGCATCTCAGAGACCCAGTACTTC. Translation: CASSSRISETQYF.

This clone was observed once. This chain links TRBV19 with TRBJ1-1; D is perhaps TRBD1 (5 bases). The CDR3 is made up of 13 amino acids. Between the trimmed V and J ends, which lost 3 bases and 1 base, there was a span of 6 bases. The germline CDR1 and CDR2 sequences are LNHDA and SQIVND (reference sequence). The CDR3 DNA reads TGTGCCAGTAGTATGGGGCGGAACACTGAAGCTTTCTTT. This translates into CASSMGRNTEAFF. The complete variable domain, with remaining parts taken from reference TRBV19 and TRBJ1-1, reads DGGITQSPKYLFRKEGQNVTLSCEQNLNHDAMYWYRQDPGQGLRLIYYSQIVNDFQKGDIAEGYSVSREKKESFPLTVTSAQKNPTAFYLCASSMGRNTEAFFGQGTRLTVV.

This chain joins TRBV7-2 and TRBJ1-5; no firm D call. V lost 5 bases to trimming and J lost 6 bases, with 8 bases between them. This CDR3 has 12 amino acids. Per germline, CDR1 SGHTA and CDR2 FQGNSA. CDR3 amino acids: CASSRPGQPQHF. CDR3 bases: TGTGCCAGCAGCCGCCCTGGTCAGCCCCAGCATTTT. The entire variable domain, with the rest obtained from reference TRBV7-2 and TRBJ1-5, is as follows: GAGVSQSPSNKVTEKGKDVELRCDPISGHTALYWYRQSLGQGLEFLIYFQGNSAPDKSGLPSDRFSAERTGGSVSTLTIQRTQQEDSAVYLCASSRPGQPQHFGDGTRLSIL.

This chain connects TRBV15 to TRBJ1-1; D remains unclear. CDR1 LNHNV and CDR2 YYDKDF come from the germline V gene (reference sequence). V was clipped by 0 bases and J by 6 bases, with 11 bases between them. The CDR3 is 14 residues long. CDR3 sequence: CATSRDLQFSEAFF. Here the CDR3 DNA reads TGTGCCACCAGCAGAGATTTACAGTTTTCTGAAGCTTTCTTT.

V gene TRBV19 combines with J gene TRBJ1-4; no definite D call. The germline gives CDR1 LNHDA, CDR2 SQIVND (reference sequence). CDR3 length: 15 residues. Deletions cut 5 bases from V and 8 bases from J, with 18 bases between. CDR3 in DNA: TGTGCCAGTAGTGGGGATTTGTGGGCGGCGGAAAAACTGTTTTTT. Encoded protein: CASSGDLWAAEKLFF.

The V gene is TRBV2, the J gene TRBJ2-7; D gene ambiguous. V was cut by 2 bases and J by 2 bases, with 7 bases left in between. The length of the CDR3 is 13 residues. CDR1 is SNHLY, CDR2 FYNNEI, per germline. CDR3 protein: CASSERNPYEQYF. CDR3 nucleotides: TGTGCCAGCAGTGAAAGGAACCCCTACGAGCAGTACTTC.

V usage is TRBV5-6 and J usage is TRBJ2-5, with 7 bases that match TRBD1. Trimming removed 2 bases from V and 2 bases from J; junction bases left unmatched: 3. In germline, CDR1 is SGHDT, CDR2 YYEEEE. CDR3 length equals 14 residues. The CDR3 region is CASSFPGQQETQYF. Written as DNA, the CDR3 is TGTGCCAGCAGCTTCCCGGGACAGCAAGAGACCCAGTACTTC.

This clone occurred once. The chain joins TRBV5-6 to TRBJ2-7; TRBD2 aligns across 13 bases. This CDR3 region has 14 residues. Germline-derived CDR1 and CDR2 are SGHDT and YYEEEE. Trimming removed 0 bases from V and 9 bases from J; junction bases left unmatched: 3. The CDR3 loop is CASSLGGLAGSQYF. The CDR3 nucleotides read TGTGCCAGCAGCTTGGGGGGACTAGCGGGATCGCAGTACTTC.

The chain couples TRBV11-2 to TRBJ2-3; unclear D gene. Per the germline V gene, CDR1 is SGHAT and CDR2 is FQNNGV. The CDR3 extends over 14 amino acids. V was pared by 5 bases and J by 3 bases, with 12 bases between. The CDR3 loop reads CASSPPVVTDTQYF. The CDR3 nucleotides read TGTGCCAGCAGCCCGCCGGTAGTAACAGATACGCAGTATTTT.

The genes are TRBV7-3 and TRBJ2-3; no definite D call. Germline CDR1 is SGHTA and CDR2 is FQGTGA. There are 12 residues in the CDR3. Trimming stripped 4 bases from V and 6 bases from J, with 8 bases between. The chain's CDR3 is CASSSLGDTQYF. Here the CDR3 DNA reads TGTGCCAGCAGCTCTTTGGGGGATACGCAGTATTTT. Based on the CDR3 plus reference TRBV7-3 and TRBJ2-3, the full variable domain is GAGVSQTPSNKVTEKGKYVELRCDPISGHTALYWYRQSLGQGPEFLIYFQGTGAADDSGLPNDRFFAVRPEGSVSTLKIQRTERGDSAVYLCASSSLGDTQYFGPGTRLTVL.

This clone was seen only once. The chain couples TRBV27 to TRBJ2-4, with TRBD2 identical over 7 bases. With 2 bases clipped from V and 15 bases from J, the junction kept 10 bases outside the gene matches. This CDR3 comprises 13 residues. Germline V gene sequence: CDR1 MNHEY, CDR2 SMNVEV (reference sequence). The CDR3 sequence is CASSLTGRAPRYF. The CDR3 nucleotides are TGTGCCAGCAGTTTAACTGGGAGGGCGCCCCGGTACTTC.

The J gene is TRBJ2-2, the V gene TRBV7-8; the match to TRBD2 covers 11 bases. The germline V gene encodes CDR1 SGHVS and CDR2 FQNEAQ. The CDR3 has 18 residues. The junction had 5 bases not matched to a gene; V was cut back by 0 bases and J by 2 bases. CDR3 nucleotides: TGTGCCAGCAGCTTAGCTCTTAGCGGGAGGGGTAACACCGGGGAGCTGTTTTTT. Its translation: CASSLALSGRGNTGELFF.

The rearrangement links TRBV27 to TRBJ1-4, with TRBD1 matching 9 bases. Trimming took 2 bases from V and 6 from J; bases not matched to a gene: 1. Germline loops: CDR1 MNHEY, CDR2 SMNVEV (reference sequence). The CDR3 is made up of 14 amino acids. DNA for the CDR3: TGTGCCAGCAGTTTAGGGACAGGGTATGAAAAACTGTTTTTT. Protein product: CASSLGTGYEKLFF.

The V gene is TRBV12-5, the J gene TRBJ2-3; 13 bases align to TRBD2. There are 18 residues in the CDR3. Germline V CDR1 and CDR2: LGHNT, FRNRAP. J lost 4 bases, V lost 0 bases, and 7 bases had no gene match. This chain's CDR3 is CASGLVLGLAGRSDTQYF. As DNA, the CDR3 is TGTGCTAGTGGTTTGGTACTGGGACTAGCGGGAAGGTCAGATACGCAGTATTTT.

The rearrangement links TRBV5-1 to TRBJ1-6; no firm D call. Trimming shortened V by 4 bases and J by 14 bases, and 10 bases separated the two germline ends. The CDR3 runs 11 residues. Germline V gene lookup returns CDR1 SGHRS and CDR2 YFSETQ. The CDR3 nucleotides are TGCGCCAGCAGCCCTACTCTGGCCCTCCACTTT. Protein: CASSPTLALHF.